This T cell receptor (beta chain) was obtained from a study of T-cell reconstitution after alpha-beta-depleted transplantation in children (dated by TCRdb to 2016 to 2017). As for the study more broadly: Using TCR repertoire profiling, the study followed T-cell immune reconstitution in a quantitative way in children after TCRalphabeta/CD19-depleted allogeneic hematopoietic cell transplantation. Broader findings and caveats from the paper: Apparently early alphabetaT-cell count recovery about two months after transplant reportedly relied on only several hundred rapidly expanded clones derived from non-depleted graft cells. The frequencies of hyperexpanded clones fell over the following months, and after one year, T-cell counts and TCRbeta diversity were mostly attributed to newly produced T cells. In some patients, high TCRbeta diversity at day 60 was attributed to recipient T cells and intrathymic progenitors that had survived conditioning.

Including cysteine and phenylalanine, the CDR3 has 15 amino acids. Only CDR3 DNA is held: 45 bases, read in frame from base 1. According to the germline V gene, CDR1 reads SGHRS and CDR2 reads YFSETQ. V is reduced by 4 bases and J by 0 bases, leaving a spacing of 11 bases between them. This clonotype occurred many times. Its antigen has not been determined. No qualities accompany the bases; no much larger clone lies one base away. This specimen's treatment or condition label, per the study, means: allogeneic hematopoietic cell transplantation with graft depleted of TCRalphabeta T cells and CD19 B cells. TCRalphabeta/CD19-depleted allogeneic hematopoietic cell grafts were given to the transplant recipients, all of whom were children. Library creation used PCR. The sequencer was an Illumina HiSeq 2500. TCR libraries were prepared with molecular barcoding, using unique molecular identifiers to normalize TCRbeta repertoire quantification. Clones were called with MiXCR by TCRdb after fastp trimmed the public reads at Q25, and only in-frame beta chains were retained. Entries that share a CDR3 protein sequence are merged under the most common genes and DNA. This sample gives a few hundred thousand distinct CDR3 sequences in total; roughly a tenth of them show up just once. Jointly, the top ten make up approximately 7% of the sample.

This specimen was PBMCs, taken before TCRalphabeta/CD19-depleted stem cell transplant. The sequence is built from TRBV5-1 and TRBJ2-1; TRBD2 might be the D gene, on 5 matching bases. The receptor comes from a boy under three years old with acute myeloid leukemia, due to receive a stem cell transplant. The CDR3 in this case is CASSTDFSSYNEQFF. The nucleotide sequence is given as TGCGCCAGCAGCACGGACTTCAGCTCCTACAATGAGCAGTTCTTC.